This is a list of T cell receptor beta chains from one sample in a study of monozygotic twins with inflammatory bowel disease. Reanalyzing the 5' RACE reads, TCRdb keeps one entry per CDR3 protein, without DNA. The sample includes around 380,000 distinct CDR3 sequences. Sequencing used blood. The source is a human donor with ulcerative colitis or Crohn's disease, or a healthy co-twin of an affected twin (not recorded which). The CDR3 runs from the conserved cysteine through the conserved F or W. Each record gives: J gene, V gene, CDR3 length, CDR3 protein.

j_call: TRBJ2-7
v_call: TRBV10-3
cdr3_length: 15
cdr3_aa: CAISETTGTPYEQYF

j_call: TRBJ1-2
v_call: TRBV6-6
cdr3_length: 13
cdr3_aa: CASREEGYYGYTF

j_call: TRBJ1-4
v_call: TRBV6-1
cdr3_length: 14
cdr3_aa: CASSDWGPSEKLFF

j_call: TRBJ1-1
v_call: TRBV29-1
cdr3_length: 12
cdr3_aa: CSGQEVNTEAFF

j_call: TRBJ2-3
v_call: TRBV28
cdr3_length: 16
cdr3_aa: CASSPVGLEITDTQYF

j_call: TRBJ1-5
v_call: TRBV12-3/TRBV12-4
cdr3_length: 15
cdr3_aa: CASSPGTSLVQPQHF

j_call: TRBJ1-6
v_call: TRBV10-3
cdr3_length: 13
cdr3_aa: CAINGEINSPLHF

j_call: TRBJ1-1
v_call: TRBV6-4
cdr3_length: 13
cdr3_aa: CASPPGGWTEAFF

j_call: TRBJ1-1
v_call: TRBV20-1
cdr3_length: 14
cdr3_aa: CSAGNWALNTEAFF

j_call: TRBJ1-6
v_call: TRBV27
cdr3_length: 16
cdr3_aa: CASSPGPSGIDSPLHF

j_call: TRBJ1-1
v_call: TRBV6-2/TRBV6-3
cdr3_length: 15
cdr3_aa: CASSFFGTGETEAFF

j_call: TRBJ2-3
v_call: TRBV13
cdr3_length: 16
cdr3_aa: CASSLVKDRSTDTQYF

j_call: TRBJ2-7
v_call: TRBV5-5
cdr3_length: 15
cdr3_aa: CASNPTGTPPSEQYF

j_call: TRBJ2-3
v_call: TRBV11-2
cdr3_length: 16
cdr3_aa: CASGGGGASSTDTQYF

j_call: TRBJ2-7
v_call: TRBV10-3
cdr3_length: 14
cdr3_aa: CAISESNPGYEQYF

j_call: TRBJ1-1
v_call: TRBV14
cdr3_length: 13
cdr3_aa: CASSPRRTAEAFF

j_call: TRBJ2-3
v_call: TRBV20-1
cdr3_length: 14
cdr3_aa: CSSQRGGGSDTQYF

j_call: TRBJ2-3
v_call: TRBV6-2/TRBV6-3
cdr3_length: 15
cdr3_aa: CASSYRDRGSDTQYF

j_call: TRBJ2-2
v_call: TRBV7-3
cdr3_length: 13
cdr3_aa: CASSRLNTGELFF

j_call: TRBJ2-1
v_call: TRBV25-1
cdr3_length: 14
cdr3_aa: CASSEGQGYNEQFF

j_call: TRBJ2-7
v_call: TRBV7-2
cdr3_length: 16
cdr3_aa: CASSLSRRGANYEQYF

j_call: TRBJ1-6
v_call: TRBV5-4
cdr3_length: 15
cdr3_aa: CASSPTVGANSPLHF

j_call: TRBJ2-7
v_call: TRBV3-1
cdr3_length: 17
cdr3_aa: CASSQVAGTGGLYEQYF

j_call: TRBJ2-3
v_call: TRBV20-1
cdr3_length: 14
cdr3_aa: CSASQQGGTDTQYF

j_call: TRBJ2-1
v_call: TRBV20-1
cdr3_length: 16
cdr3_aa: CSARDQVAGASHEQFF

j_call: TRBJ2-1
v_call: TRBV27
cdr3_length: 16
cdr3_aa: CASSLIPGPRDNEQFF

j_call: TRBJ2-1
v_call: TRBV6-1
cdr3_length: 15
cdr3_aa: CASRLQGNSYNEQFF

j_call: TRBJ2-3
v_call: TRBV7-2
cdr3_length: 15
cdr3_aa: CASSFRTGRTDTQYF

j_call: TRBJ2-7
v_call: TRBV7-9
cdr3_length: 11
cdr3_aa: CASSRDGPLNF

j_call: TRBJ2-7
v_call: TRBV12-3/TRBV12-4
cdr3_length: 17
cdr3_aa: CASSLGQGRTKSYEQYF

j_call: TRBJ2-5
v_call: TRBV20-1
cdr3_length: 11
cdr3_aa: CSARGNLGEDF

j_call: TRBJ2-7
v_call: TRBV5-1
cdr3_length: 13
cdr3_aa: CASSLAGRNEQYF

j_call: TRBJ2-1
v_call: TRBV20-1
cdr3_length: 15
cdr3_aa: CSADGTGPSYNEQFF

j_call: TRBJ2-2
v_call: TRBV10-2
cdr3_length: 13
cdr3_aa: CASRVWSTGELFF

j_call: TRBJ2-3
v_call: TRBV9
cdr3_length: 14
cdr3_aa: CASSVERGTDTQYF

j_call: TRBJ2-7
v_call: TRBV20-1
cdr3_length: 15
cdr3_aa: CSARDLSVSSYEQYF

j_call: TRBJ2-1
v_call: TRBV5-1
cdr3_length: 18
cdr3_aa: CASSSSGLAGESYNEQFF

j_call: TRBJ1-1
v_call: TRBV7-2
cdr3_length: 16
cdr3_aa: CASSFAGGRVNTEAFF

j_call: TRBJ2-7
v_call: TRBV6-5
cdr3_length: 12
cdr3_aa: CASSLDGEGQYF

j_call: TRBJ1-6
v_call: TRBV7-9
cdr3_length: 11
cdr3_aa: CASSGDSPLHF

j_call: TRBJ2-3
v_call: TRBV20-1
cdr3_length: 15
cdr3_aa: CSARDRGGSTDTQYF